This TCR beta chain was sequenced in a study of blood T cell repertoires in COVID-19. About the research overall: Collection of acute and convalescent COVID-19 samples took place in the United States, Italy and Spain. T cells, B-cell-depleted T cells, or PBMCs provided the cDNA or gDNA that served as material.

The Seattle site enrolled patients during active infection and followed them longitudinally. Germline V gene sequence: CDR1 SGHAT, CDR2 FQNNGV. The CDR3 has 16 residues. V shed 5 bases and J 2 bases; nucleotides not matched to a gene: 6. Original processing methods: Estimation of nucleated cell counts relied on the amplification of reference gene primers. The repertoire was sequenced with immunoSEQ multiplex PCR; TCRdb's copy has only in-frame clones and lacks some. V, J and clone size derive from that table, while D and trimming were established from the DNA sequence. The table shows roughly 200,000 clones, with 80% to 90% occurring only once.

V usage is TRBV11-2 and J usage is TRBJ2-3; 11 nucleotides align to TRBD2. Sequencing was performed on peripheral blood. The source of this sequence is an elderly woman with COVID-19, enrolled during active disease. In DNA, the CDR3 is TGTGCCAGCAGCCCTTTACTAGCGGGGGCCACAGATACGCAGTATTTT. Its protein product is CASSPLLAGATDTQYF.